Sequencing of this T cell receptor beta chain was carried out in a study of CD8 T cells in Susac syndrome. The CDR3 contains 14 residues. Trimming took off 4 bases at V and 3 bases at J, with 10 bases between the two ends. The germline gives CDR1 PRHDT, CDR2 FYEKMQ (reference sequence). With random hexamers, reverse transcription was performed on roughly 0.5 to 1 ug of RNA. Multiplex PCR with immunoSEQ amplified the TCR beta CDR3 across 54 Vbeta and 13 Jbeta. TCRdb ran MiXCR on the immunoSEQ multiplex PCR reads and lists one entry per CDR3 protein. This table holds fewer than 300,000 distinct CDR3 sequences, around 84% found once.

The sample comprised CD8+ T cells from PBMCs. The TCR comes from a human donor with multiple sclerosis. The rearrangement joins TRBV13 to TRBJ2-1; D is uncertain. For the CDR3, the DNA is TGTGCCAGCAGCTCCCACGTGAACTACAATGAGCAGTTCTTC. It specifies CASSSHVNYNEQFF.